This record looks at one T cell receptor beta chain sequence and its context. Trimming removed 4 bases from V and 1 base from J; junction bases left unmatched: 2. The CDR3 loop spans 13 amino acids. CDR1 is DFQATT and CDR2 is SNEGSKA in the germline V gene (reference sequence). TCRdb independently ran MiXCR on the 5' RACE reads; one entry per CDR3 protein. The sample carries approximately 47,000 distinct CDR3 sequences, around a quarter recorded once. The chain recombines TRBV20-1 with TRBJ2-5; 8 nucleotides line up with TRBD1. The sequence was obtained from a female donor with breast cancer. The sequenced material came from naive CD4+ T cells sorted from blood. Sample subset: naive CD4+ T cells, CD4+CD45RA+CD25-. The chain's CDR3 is CSAIGQGQETQYF. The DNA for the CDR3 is TGCAGTGCTATTGGACAGGGCCAAGAGACCCAGTACTTC.